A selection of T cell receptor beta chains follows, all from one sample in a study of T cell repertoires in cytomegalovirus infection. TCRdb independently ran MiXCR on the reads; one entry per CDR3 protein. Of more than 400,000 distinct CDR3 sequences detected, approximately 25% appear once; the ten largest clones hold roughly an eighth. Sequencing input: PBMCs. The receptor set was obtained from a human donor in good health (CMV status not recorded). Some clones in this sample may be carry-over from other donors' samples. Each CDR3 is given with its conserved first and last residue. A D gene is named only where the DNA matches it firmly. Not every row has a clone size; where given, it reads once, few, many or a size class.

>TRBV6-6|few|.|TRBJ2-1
CASSYSPGAYNEQFF
TGTGCCAGCAGTTACTCGCCGGGTGCCTACAATGAGCAGTTCTTC
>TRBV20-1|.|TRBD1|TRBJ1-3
CSAIGQGSFSGNTIYF
TGCAGTGCCATTGGACAGGGGAGTTTCTCTGGAAACACCATATATTTT
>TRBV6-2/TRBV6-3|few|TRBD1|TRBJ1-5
CASSLMTGPNQPQHF
TGTGCCAGCAGTCTCATGACAGGGCCCAATCAGCCCCAGCATTTT
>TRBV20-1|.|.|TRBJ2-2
CSAPPQGRAGELFF
TGCAGTGCTCCTCCACAGGGCCGGGCCGGGGAGCTGTTTTTT
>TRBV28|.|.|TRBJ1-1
CASTPSPGPEAFF
TGTGCCAGCACACCAAGCCCGGGGCCTGAAGCTTTCTTT
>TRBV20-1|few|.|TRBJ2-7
CSAHRSQTFSSYEQYF
TGCAGTGCTCACAGGTCGCAGACCTTTAGCTCCTACGAGCAGTACTTC
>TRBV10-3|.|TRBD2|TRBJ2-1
CAISESSSGRTYNEQFF
TGTGCCATCAGTGAGTCGAGTAGCGGGAGGACCTACAATGAGCAGTTCTTC
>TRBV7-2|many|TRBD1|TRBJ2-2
CASSLRTGPTGELFF
TGTGCCAGCAGCCTACGGACAGGGCCCACCGGGGAGCTGTTTTTT
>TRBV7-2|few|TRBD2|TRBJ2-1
CASSTTSASSYNEQFF
TGTGCCAGCAGCACGACTAGCGCTAGCTCCTACAATGAGCAGTTCTTC
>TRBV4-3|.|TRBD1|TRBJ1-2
CASSQPDRANYGYTF
TGCGCCAGCAGCCAACCGGACAGGGCTAACTATGGCTACACCTTC
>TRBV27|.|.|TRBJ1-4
CASSLGINEKLFF
TGTGCCAGCAGTTTAGGGATCAATGAAAAACTGTTTTTT
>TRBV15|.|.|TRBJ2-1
CATSRGERTNEQFF
TGTGCCACCAGCAGAGGAGAGAGGACAAATGAGCAGTTCTTC
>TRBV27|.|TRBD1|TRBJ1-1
CASSWDPGQPHPFF
TGTGCCAGCAGTTGGGACCCGGGACAGCCCCACCCTTTCTTT
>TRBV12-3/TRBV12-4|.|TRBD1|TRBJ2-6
CASKPPNRGYSGANVLTF
TGTGCCAGCAAACCTCCTAACAGGGGATACTCTGGGGCCAACGTCCTGACTTTC
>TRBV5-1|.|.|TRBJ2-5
CASRLSSVRGETQYF
TGCGCCAGCAGACTTTCTAGCGTGAGAGGAGAGACCCAGTACTTC
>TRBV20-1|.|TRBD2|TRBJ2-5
CSARDRRAGAQETQYF
TGCAGTGCTAGAGATCGCCGAGCGGGAGCCCAAGAGACCCAGTACTTC
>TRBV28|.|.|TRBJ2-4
CASRLQGGNIQYF
TGTGCCAGCAGACTCCAGGGGGGAAACATTCAGTACTTC
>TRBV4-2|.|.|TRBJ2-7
CASSQEFLSYEQYF
TGTGCCAGCAGCCAAGAATTCCTCTCCTACGAGCAGTACTTC
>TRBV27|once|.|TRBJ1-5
CASSFEPPQDSNQPQHF
TGTGCCAGCAGTTTCGAACCTCCCCAGGACAGCAATCAGCCCCAGCATTTT
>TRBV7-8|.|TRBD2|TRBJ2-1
CASSLATSGRGIEQFF
TGTGCCAGCAGCTTAGCCACTAGCGGGAGGGGGATTGAGCAGTTCTTC
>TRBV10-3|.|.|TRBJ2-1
CATERDLADSLEF
TGTGCCACGGAACGCGACCTAGCAGATTCGTTGGAATTC
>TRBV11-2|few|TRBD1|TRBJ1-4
CASSLRSTGDLLKLFF
TGTGCCAGCAGCCTAAGATCGACAGGGGATTTGTTAAAACTGTTTTTT
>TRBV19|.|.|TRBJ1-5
CASSMDGGQGGQPQHF
TGTGCCAGTAGTATGGATGGAGGGCAGGGAGGTCAGCCCCAGCATTTT
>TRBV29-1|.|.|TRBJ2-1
CSVFALEQFF
TGCAGCGTTTTCGCGTTGGAGCAGTTCTTC
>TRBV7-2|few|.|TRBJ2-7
CASSPPTPYEQYF
TGTGCCAGCAGCCCCCCGACTCCCTACGAGCAGTACTTC
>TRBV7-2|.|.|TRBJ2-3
CASSSWGREDTQYF
TGTGCCAGCAGCTCCTGGGGGAGAGAGGATACGCAGTATTTT
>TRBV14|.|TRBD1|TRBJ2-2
CASSQYGTGGILTGELFF
TGTGCCAGCAGCCAATACGGGACAGGGGGGATCCTCACCGGGGAGCTGTTTTTT
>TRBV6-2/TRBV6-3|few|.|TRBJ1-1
CASSYTSGIWNTEAFF
TGTGCCAGCAGTTATACTTCAGGGATTTGGAACACTGAAGCTTTCTTT
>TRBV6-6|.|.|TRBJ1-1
CASSYWLTEDEAFF
TGTGCCAGCAGTTACTGGCTGACGGAGGATGAAGCTTTCTTT
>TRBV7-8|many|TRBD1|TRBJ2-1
CASSGGQGSYNEQFF
TGTGCCAGCAGCGGGGGACAGGGAAGCTACAATGAGCAGTTCTTC
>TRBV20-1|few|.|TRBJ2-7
CSARDQLEAYEQYF
TGCAGTGCTAGAGATCAGCTAGAAGCCTACGAGCAGTACTTC
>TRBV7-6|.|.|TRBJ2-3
CASSSGRTDTEYF
TGTGCCAGCAGCTCAGGTCGGACAGATACGGAGTATTTT
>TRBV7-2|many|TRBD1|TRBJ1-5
CASSVRGQPQHF
TGTGCCAGCAGCGTCAGGGGGCAGCCCCAGCATTTT
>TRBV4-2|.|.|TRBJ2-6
CASSQASSGANVLTF
TGTGCCAGCAGCCAAGCCAGCTCTGGGGCCAACGTCCTGACTTTC
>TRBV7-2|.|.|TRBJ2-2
CASSRRGASWDTGELFF
TGTGCCAGCAGCCGCAGAGGGGCTAGTTGGGATACCGGGGAGCTGTTTTTT
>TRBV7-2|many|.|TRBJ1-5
CASRRRRNNQPQHF
TGTGCCAGCAGACGTAGACGGAATAATCAGCCCCAGCATTTT
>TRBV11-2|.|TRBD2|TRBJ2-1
CASSLDLGGRAGREQFF
TGTGCCAGCAGCTTAGATTTAGGCGGGAGGGCCGGGAGAGAGCAGTTCTTC
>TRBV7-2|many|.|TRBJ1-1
CASSLYPQAMGNTEAFF
TGTGCCAGCAGCTTATACCCACAGGCGATGGGAAACACTGAAGCTTTCTTT
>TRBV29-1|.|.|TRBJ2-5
CSVDRSGGTQYF
TGCAGCGTGGACAGAAGCGGAGGGACCCAGTACTTC
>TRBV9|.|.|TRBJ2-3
CASSAPRDTQYF
TGTGCCAGCAGCGCACCCAGGGATACGCAGTATTTT
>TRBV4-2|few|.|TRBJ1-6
CASSQIGGGKNSPLHF
TGTGCCAGCAGCCAAATCGGGGGGGGTAAGAATTCACCCCTCCACTTT
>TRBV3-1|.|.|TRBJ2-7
CASSQDGWYEQYF
TGTGCCAGCAGCCAAGATGGATGGTACGAGCAGTACTTC
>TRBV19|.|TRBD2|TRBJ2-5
CASSPGPAGGGTQYF
TGTGCCAGTAGCCCGGGACCAGCGGGAGGAGGGACCCAGTACTTC
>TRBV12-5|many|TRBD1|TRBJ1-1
CASAATGHLNTEAFF
TGTGCTAGTGCCGCGACAGGGCACCTAAACACTGAAGCTTTCTTT
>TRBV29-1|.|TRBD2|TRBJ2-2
CSVGSGTNTGELFF
TGCAGCGTTGGTAGCGGGACGAACACCGGGGAGCTGTTTTTT
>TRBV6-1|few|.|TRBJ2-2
CASSFRLSGELFF
TGTGCCAGCAGTTTTCGCCTCAGCGGGGAGCTGTTTTTT
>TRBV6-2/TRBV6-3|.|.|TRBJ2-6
CASSLQKGLSGANVLTF
TGTGCCAGCAGTTTGCAGAAGGGCCTCTCTGGGGCCAACGTCCTGACTTTC
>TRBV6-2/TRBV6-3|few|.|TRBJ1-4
CASSYSGTAGEKLFF
TGTGCCAGCAGTTACTCCGGAACAGCAGGGGAAAAACTGTTTTTT
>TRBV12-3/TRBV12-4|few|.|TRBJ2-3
CASSFNLPDTQYF
TGTGCCAGCAGTTTTAATCTCCCAGATACGCAGTATTTT
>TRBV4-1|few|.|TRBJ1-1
CASSQDGVRRAFF
TGCGCCAGCAGCCAAGATGGCGTGCGAAGGGCTTTCTTT